This note documents a single TCR beta chain sequence. Its antigen is as yet unknown. It was with a sample-barcoded 5' primer and a J-beta primer mix that a second PCR of about 7 to 12 cycles was run. TCRdb re-called the 5' RACE reads through MiXCR, storing one row per CDR3 protein. The sample lists 800,000 to 950,000 distinct CDR3 sequences, approximately 32% occurring once. The CDR3 contains 15 residues. The data are from a study of blood T cells in healthy people across ages. Whole-study findings and limits: With naive T cell percentage, TCR beta diversity showed a strong correlation.

Another study also made use of these data, one on T cells of mothers and their children.

Material: blood. The receptor was derived from a middle-aged woman in good health. This chain joins TRBV12-3 or TRBV12-4 and TRBJ1-2; D is perhaps TRBD1 (6 bases). The CDR3 coding sequence is TGTGTACTTTGGCCAGGGACACCCCTTAACTATGGCTACACCTTC. It is translated as CVLWPGTPLNYGYTF.